Sequencing of this T cell receptor (beta chain) was carried out in a study of CD8+ T cells in alopecia areata (dated by TCRdb to 2016 to 2019). About the investigation overall: The treated patients took part in an open-label pilot trial in which moderate-to-severe alopecia areata was treated with oral tofacitinib at 5 to 10 mg twice daily. Scalp clonality was compared among normal scalp (n=4), patchy alopecia areata scalp (n=8), and alopecia totalis/universalis scalp (n=8). Patients stayed on tofacitinib for 6 to 18 months and then had 6 months of follow-up off drug so that delayed response and recurrence could be assessed. To study T cell clonal expansion in alopecia areata, the researchers applied high-throughput TCRbeta sequencing to both the C3H/HeJ mouse model and human patients. Biopsies were taken from tofacitinib-treated patients at baseline and again at 4 and 24 weeks into treatment, and several of those patients also had a later scalp biopsy. Scalp tissue and sorted CD4+ and CD8+ peripheral blood T cells from patchy and totalis/universalis alopecia areata patients and from healthy controls were covered by human TCRbeta sequencing. RNA was extracted with the PAXgene miRNA kit for fixed scalp, the miRNeasy kit for PBMCs, and the RNeasy kit for mouse skin. TCRbeta CDR3 regions were amplified by immunoSEQ multiplex PCR using 35 Vbeta forward and 13 Jbeta reverse primers.

The receptor library was made with the immunoSEQ multiplex PCR assay. RNA was extracted from all samples and reverse transcribed into cDNA as template for TCR sequencing. First-strand cDNA was synthesized with SuperScript III using a 2:1 mix of oligo-dT and random hexamers. A synthetic immune receptor repertoire was used to assess amplification bias, and residual bias was removed computationally. For the original study's pipeline: After raw reads were preprocessed to remove errors, the CDR3 was defined following IMGT conventions as running from the conserved cysteine to phenylalanine. Clonality was calculated as 1 minus Shannon entropy normalized by log2 of the number of productive unique TCRs. Whether scalp clones were CD4 or CD8 was inferred by matching scalp TCRbeta sequences against CD4 and CD8 repertoires sorted from blood. TCRdb took this table from immuneACCESS and kept in-frame rearrangements with V and J called. Such tables lack part of the clones; where checked against another copy, unresolved V genes explain under half of the gap, and the rest is unexplained. Clonal size and the V and J genes are those of that table, whereas D and trimming came from the DNA. The sample includes about 180,000 clones, with roughly 60% observed a single time. The ten largest clones take up around 1.8% of the sample.

The paper as a whole reports these results and caveats: Resident alphabeta T cells in normal human skin are also sequenced, complicating scalp TCR repertoire analysis, unlike mouse skin dominated by gammadelta T cells. Compared with mice, TCR sequences shared between patients were less clear, possibly partly because of HLA diversity across the patient population. Lesional scalp, especially in alopecia totalis/universalis, showed higher clonality and more expanded CD8+ clones than normal scalp, suggesting antigenic drive.

Including the terminal cysteine and phenylalanine, the CDR3 comprises 16 residues. CDR3 DNA is the only sequence kept; it has 48 bases, read in frame from the first base. In the germline V gene (reference sequence), CDR1 corresponds to MNHEY and CDR2 to SMNVEV. Compared with germline, V lacks 7 bases and J lacks 4 bases; bases without a gene match: 8. In this sample, this clone turned up a few times. What antigen it recognizes has not been identified. The sample holds no much larger clone one base away, and base qualities are not on file. Interpreted using the paper, the time point label stands for: baseline before oral tofacitinib. Peripheral blood and lesional scalp punch biopsies were obtained from patients with alopecia areata. PBMCs were isolated by density centrifugation and stained for CD3, CD4 and CD8, after which CD4+ and CD8+ T cells were sorted on a FACSAria.

The receptor chain draws on TRBV27 and TRBJ1-6, with 9 bases matching TRBD1. The sequencing here drew on CD4+ T cells sorted from blood, taken at week 0. The source is a human donor with alopecia areata. The DNA reads TGTGCCAGCACCGAACGGGGGACAGGGTATAATTCACCCCTCCACTTT. Translated, this gives CASTERGTGYNSPLHF.